The 21 T cell receptor beta chains below were found in one sample sequenced in a study of Graves' ophthalmopathy and Graves' hyperthyroidism. The authors amplified TCR beta CDR3 regions, and they did so from RNA transcripts for repertoire sequencing. First-round RT-PCR relied on HTBI primers, and a second-round multiplex PCR came next. Using its own MiXCR run on the multiplex PCR reads, TCRdb lists one record per CDR3 protein. The repertoire holds approximately 380,000 distinct CDR3 sequences, with roughly 21% as singletons. Sequenced input: peripheral blood. These receptors all stem from a woman between 18 and 29 years old with stable Graves' hyperthyroidism.

Many counts were recorded for this clonotype. This chain uses TRBV29-1 with TRBJ1-2, with D hard to call. With 5 bases removed from V and 1 base from J, the gap between germline ends came to 8 bases. Germline CDR1 reads SQVTM; CDR2 reads ANQGSEA. CDR3 size: 12 residues. The CDR3 reads CSVFPDNYGYTF. Here the CDR3 DNA reads TGCAGCGTTTTCCCAGATAACTATGGCTACACCTTC. Full variable domain (rest looked up from reference TRBV29-1 and TRBJ1-2): SAVISQKPSRDICQRGTSLTIQCQVDSQVTMMFWYRQQPGQSLTLIATANQGSEATYESGFVIDKFPISRPNLTFSTLTVSNMSPEDSSIYLCSVFPDNYGYTFGSGTRLTVV.

This clonotype was seen at least ten times. The chain uses TRBV30 and TRBJ2-7; D gene ambiguous. Germline V gene lookup returns CDR1 GTSNPN and CDR2 SVGIG (reference sequence). The CDR3 loop spans 11 amino acids. V lost 0 bases and J 3 bases, leaving 3 bases between the germline ends. In DNA, the CDR3 is TGTGCCTGGAGTGTACTCTACGAGCAGTACTTC. Amino acids: CAWSVLYEQYF.

The sample holds many counts of this clonotype. The gene calls are TRBV11-2 and TRBJ2-7, with 10 bases fitting TRBD2. The CDR3 has 16 residues. The germline CDR1 and CDR2 sequences are SGHAT and FQNNGV. The trim removed 5 bases at V and 2 bases at J, leaving 9 bases unmatched. As DNA, the CDR3 is TGTGCCAGCAGCACCAAGAAAGCGGGAGGGCCCTACGAGCAGTACTTC. It is translated as CASSTKKAGGPYEQYF. Based on the CDR3 plus reference TRBV11-2 and TRBJ2-7, the full variable domain is EAGVAQSPRYKIIEKRQSVAFWCNPISGHATLYWYQQILGQGPKLLIQFQNNGVVDDSQLPKDRFSAERLKGVDSTLKIQPAKLEDSAVYLCASSTKKAGGPYEQYFGPGTRLTVT.

This clonotype was counted ten times or more. V and J are TRBV12-3 or TRBV12-4 and TRBJ2-5; perhaps TRBD2 as D (5 bases). This CDR3 has 14 residues. With 5 bases removed from V and 5 bases from J, the gap between germline ends came to 15 bases. CDR3 nucleotides: TGTGCCAGCAGTATTGGGCCCGGAGGTGAGACCCAGTACTTC. This gives the protein CASSIGPGGETQYF.

This clonotype showed up many times. The chain links TRBV12-3 or TRBV12-4 to TRBJ1-2; perhaps TRBD1 as D (5 bases). This CDR3 comprises 15 residues. V gave up 4 bases and J gave up 7 bases, with 19 bases separating them. The CDR3 reads CASSSLQGVESGYTF. CDR3 in DNA: TGTGCCAGCAGTTCCCTGCAGGGAGTGGAAAGTGGCTACACCTTC.

This clonotype was picked up many times. The chain has TRBV28 and TRBJ2-2; the D is unclear. The germline gives CDR1 MDHEN, CDR2 SYDVKM. This CDR3 has 12 residues. Deletions cut 2 bases from V and 4 bases from J, with 2 bases between. Here the CDR3 reads CASSLSTGELFF. The CDR3 DNA follows: TGTGCCAGCAGTTTAAGCACCGGGGAGCTGTTTTTT.

This clonotype was seen repeatedly, ten times or more. V gene TRBV6-1 combines with J gene TRBJ1-6; D uncertain. This CDR3 has 13 amino acids. The V end was cut by 7 bases, the J end by 1 base, with 5 bases between. Germline values: CDR1 MNHNS, CDR2 SASEGT. CDR3 protein: CASIQSYNSPLHF. The CDR3 DNA reads as TGTGCCAGCATACAATCCTATAATTCACCCCTCCACTTT.

This clonotype appeared many times. In DNA form, the CDR3 reads TGTGCCAGCAGTTTACGGGTCGGGAGGGGCCTCTACGAGCAGTACTTC. Protein product: CASSLRVGRGLYEQYF. The J gene is TRBJ2-7, the V gene TRBV12-3 or TRBV12-4; TRBD2 matches at 8 bases. Losses at the gene ends were 2 bases for V and 3 bases for J; bases not matched to a gene: 9. The CDR3 contains 16 residues.

The CDR3 protein is CASRPTGTSTETQYF. The CDR3 DNA reads TGTGCCAGCAGGCCGACCGGGACTAGCACAGAGACCCAGTACTTC. The chain carries TRBV12-3 or TRBV12-4 and TRBJ2-5; 9 nucleotides match TRBD2. Trimming removed 6 bases from V and 4 bases from J; junction bases left unmatched: 9. The CDR3 length is 15 residues.

This clonotype was counted between two and nine times. This chain links TRBV30 with TRBJ2-5; D remains unclear. CDR1 and CDR2 (germline): GTSNPN, SVGIG (reference sequence). This CDR3 spans 13 amino acids. Trimming removed 5 bases from V and 4 bases from J, with 14 bases in between. The CDR3 protein is CAWSNLWGETQYF. In DNA, the CDR3 is TGTGCCTGGTCAAACCTTTGGGGAGAGACCCAGTACTTC.

This clonotype was observed at least ten times. V gene TRBV20-1 combines with J gene TRBJ1-1; a weak D match, TRBD1 (6 bases). Germline V gene lookup returns CDR1 DFQATT and CDR2 SNEGSKA (reference sequence). The CDR3 is 14 residues long. V was cut by 0 bases and J by 2 bases, with 10 bases left in between. For the CDR3, the DNA is TGCAGTGCTAGAGATAACAGGGCCAACACTGAAGCTTTCTTT. Its translation is CSARDNRANTEAFF.

This clonotype was counted only a few times. This chain joins TRBV12-3 or TRBV12-4 and TRBJ1-5; D remains unclear. The CDR3 contains 16 residues. The V gene lost 1 base and the J gene lost 0 bases, with 10 bases spanning the gap. The CDR3 nucleotides read TGTGCCAGCAGTTTAGAGTGGGAGAATAGCAATCAGCCCCAGCATTTT. Protein: CASSLEWENSNQPQHF.

The sample holds many counts of this clonotype. The gene calls are TRBV25-1 and TRBJ1-1; tentatively, D is TRBD1 (5 bases). CDR1 is MGHDK and CDR2 is SYGVNS in the germline V gene. Deletions cut 6 bases from V and 4 bases from J, with 15 bases between. The CDR3 runs to 14 residues. For the CDR3, the DNA is TGTGCCAGCAGCCCGCGGGACTTTCCCACTGAAGCTTTCTTT. This sequence encodes CASSPRDFPTEAFF.

The table lists this clonotype with a few counts. This may be a read error: a much more frequent sequence differs by one nucleotide. This chain uses TRBV6-5 with TRBJ2-7, with unresolved D. The CDR3 totals 14 residues. The germline CDR1 and CDR2 sequences are MNHEY and SVGAGI. The CDR3, as DNA: TGTGTCAGCAGTTACTCTCCACCCTCCTACGAGCAGTACTTC. It translates to CVSSYSPPSYEQYF.

Concerning this clonotype: This could be a read error, since a much larger clone is one nucleotide away. This is likely a read error, given that the CDR3 carries no conserved phenylalanine or tryptophan at its end. The chain joins TRBV12-3 or TRBV12-4 to TRBJ2-2, with D perhaps given as TRBD1 or TRBD2 (6 bases each). This CDR3 is 14 amino acids long. The ends were cut back, 6 bases at V and 6 bases at J, with 14 bases in the middle. The CDR3 sequence is CASRIEGGPGELFV. The CDR3 DNA reads as TGTGCCAGCAGGATCGAGGGGGGACCCGGGGAGCTGTTTGTT.

This clonotype has at least ten counts. The chain couples TRBV20-1 to TRBJ1-5; no clear D. Germline-derived CDR1 and CDR2 are DFQATT and SNEGSKA (reference sequence). This CDR3 has 13 amino acids. V lost 6 bases to trimming and J lost 4 bases, with 13 bases between them. The CDR3 sequence is CSATWTENQPQHF. CDR3 DNA: TGCAGTGCAACTTGGACGGAGAATCAGCCCCAGCATTTT.

The chain combines TRBV30 with TRBJ1-2; the D gene is possibly TRBD1 (5 bases). Trimming left V 0 bases short and J 4 bases short, with 9 bases between. From germline, CDR1 is GTSNPN and CDR2 SVGIG (reference sequence). The CDR3 loop spans 13 amino acids. This chain's CDR3 is CAWSVAGSYGYTF. The DNA of the CDR3 is TGTGCCTGGAGTGTGGCAGGGTCCTATGGCTACACCTTC. Variable domain in full (rest from reference TRBV30 and TRBJ1-2): SQTIHQWPATLVQPVGSPLSLECTVEGTSNPNLYWYRQAAGRGLQLLFYSVGIGQISSEVPQNLSASRPQDRQFILSSKKLLLSDSGFYLCAWSVAGSYGYTFGSGTRLTVV.

The sample holds many counts of this clonotype. This chain links TRBV3-1 with TRBJ1-1; perhaps TRBD1 as D (6 bases). Germline-derived CDR1 and CDR2 are LGHDT and YNNKEL (reference sequence). V was clipped by 1 base and J by 3 bases, with 15 bases between them. CDR3 size: 16 residues. CDR3 residues: CASSQGTGQSDTEAFF. The CDR3 coding sequence is TGTGCCAGCAGCCAAGGTACAGGGCAATCGGACACTGAAGCTTTCTTT. Based on the CDR3 plus reference TRBV3-1 and TRBJ1-1, the full variable domain is DTAVSQTPKYLVTQMGNDKSIKCEQNLGHDTMYWYKQDSKKFLKIMFSYNNKELIINETVPNRFSPKSPDKAHLNLHINSLELGDSAVYFCASSQGTGQSDTEAFFGQGTRLTVV.

This clonotype has just a few counts. The chain uses TRBV5-1 and TRBJ2-2; tentatively, D is TRBD2 (5 bases). V lost 2 bases and J lost 2, with 22 bases in between. The germline gives CDR1 SGHRS, CDR2 YFSETQ. This CDR3 has 19 amino acids. The CDR3 nucleotides are TGCGCCAGCAGCTTATTTTTTGCGGGTCATGGACCCAACACCGGGGAGCTGTTTTTT. Protein: CASSLFFAGHGPNTGELFF.

CDR3 nucleotide sequence: TGCAGCGTACAGGGGGCGATCGGGGAGCTGTTTTTT. Protein sequence: CSVQGAIGELFF. The chain uses TRBV29-1 and TRBJ2-2; TRBD1 matches at 9 bases. With 6 bases clipped from V and 7 bases from J, the junction kept 3 bases outside the gene matches. Germline-derived CDR1 and CDR2 are SQVTM and ANQGSEA. The CDR3 loop spans 12 amino acids.

The V gene is TRBV6-1, the J gene TRBJ2-7, with D hard to call. V shed 8 bases and J shed 2 bases, with 10 bases lying between them. The CDR3 has 12 amino acids. Germline lookup yields CDR1 MNHNS and CDR2 SASEGT. For the CDR3, the DNA is TGTGCCAGCGGCTCGGAGCCCTACGAGCAGTACTTC. This sequence encodes CASGSEPYEQYF.